This T cell receptor beta chain came from a study of blood T cells in healthy people across ages. This clonotype was counted only a few times. The CDR3 totals 17 residues. The germline gives CDR1 SEHNR, CDR2 FQNEAQ (reference sequence). Trimming stripped 1 base from V and 0 bases from J, with 13 bases between. Together with a sample-barcoded 5' primer, a J-beta primer mix was included in a second PCR lasting about 6 to 12 cycles. A template-switch adaptor containing 12 random nucleotides labeled each cDNA molecule. TCRdb redid the calling of the 5' RACE reads with MiXCR, one entry per CDR3 protein. The sample consists of 550,000 to 750,000 distinct CDR3 sequences, more than 20% of them appearing once.

The clonotype was recovered from a man aged 70 or older in good health. Specimen: blood. The rearrangement uses TRBV7-9 and TRBJ2-1; TRBD1 or TRBD2 may be the D gene (5 bases each). This CDR3 reads CASSLGGVQSSYNEQFF. The CDR3 DNA reads as TGTGCCAGCAGCTTAGGAGGGGTACAAAGCTCCTACAATGAGCAGTTCTTC.